The 25 T cell receptor beta chains below were found in one sample sequenced in a study of blood T cells in healthy people across ages (dated by TCRdb to 2013 to 2016). Receptor libraries were prepared by 5' RACE. The sequencer listed for this sample is Illumina HiSeq 2500. A second roughly 6 to 11 cycle PCR used a sample-barcoded 5' primer and a J-beta primer mix. TCRdb applied fastp at Q25 and MiXCR to the public reads, then kept only in-frame beta chains. A single entry per CDR3 protein holds the most common genes and DNA from its merged rows. The sample table shows 500,000 to 600,000 distinct CDR3 sequences, and 25% to 30% are seen once. Roughly 18% of the sample belongs to the ten largest clones. The sample comprised blood. The receptors stem from an older woman in good health.

This clonotype has only a few counts. The chain recombines TRBV4-1 with TRBJ1-3; a weak D match, TRBD1 (6 bases). The germline gives CDR1 MGHRA, CDR2 YSYEKL. V was trimmed by 2 bases and J by 4 bases, leaving 18 bases between them. The CDR3 extends over 17 amino acids. CDR3 sequence reads: CASSQNTQGIGGNTIYF. In DNA, the CDR3 is TGCGCCAGCAGCCAAAATACACAGGGAATAGGAGGAAACACCATATATTTT.

The chain links TRBV11-2 to TRBJ1-3; no definite D call. The ends were cut back, 7 bases at V and 8 bases at J, with 15 bases in the middle. The CDR3 is 13 amino acids. In germline, CDR1 is SGHAT, CDR2 FQNNGV. The DNA for the CDR3 is TGTGCCAGCATGTCCATTCAGAAGGACACCATATATTTT. This gives the protein CASMSIQKDTIYF.

In this sample, this clonotype turned up a few times. The chain employs TRBV12-3 or TRBV12-4 and TRBJ2-4; tentative D call: TRBD2 (7 bases). This CDR3 is 12 amino acids long. V was pared by 6 bases and J by 8 bases, with 11 bases between. CDR3 residues: CASSGGRDIQYF. The DNA of the CDR3 is TGTGCCAGCAGCGGGGGGCGAGACATTCAGTACTTC.

The chain couples TRBV18 to TRBJ2-7; no definite D call. Trimming took 6 bases from V and 6 from J, leaving 12 bases between them. The CDR3 has 12 residues. CDR1 is KGHSH, CDR2 LQKENI, per germline. The CDR3 protein is CASSPILSEQYF. CDR3 DNA: TGTGCCAGCTCCCCCATCCTATCCGAGCAGTACTTC.

This clonotype was observed a handful of times. V and J are TRBV7-8 and TRBJ2-5; TRBD2 aligns across 10 bases. The CDR3 sequence is 14 residues long. CDR1 and CDR2 from the germline V gene are SGHVS and FQNEAQ. J gave up 5 bases and V 6 bases, and 6 bases lay outside the gene matches. CDR3 residues: CASRSGGGRETQYF. CDR3 DNA: TGTGCCAGCAGGAGCGGGGGGGGTAGGGAGACCCAGTACTTC.

The chain employs TRBV12-3 or TRBV12-4 and TRBJ2-5; either TRBD1 or TRBD2 may fit D (5 bases each). The DNA matches TRBJ2-1 better at its end, which makes the J call doubtful. The CDR3 consists of 13 residues. CDR3 in amino acids: CASSSRGMGEQFF. Here the CDR3 DNA reads TGTGCCAGCAGTTCGAGGGGTATGGGTGAGCAGTTCTTC.

With regard to this clonotype: At one end the junction does not follow the germline gene, possibly because of a read error. The chain employs TRBV9 and TRBJ2-5, with 11 bases matching TRBD1. The length of the CDR3 is 18 residues. Germline V lookup: CDR1 SGDLS, CDR2 YYNGEE. This chain's CDR3 is CASSVGSGTGGVPEAQYF. The CDR3 coding sequence is TGTGCCAGCAGCGTAGGCTCCGGGACAGGGGGGGTTCCAGAGGCCCAGTACTTC.

This clonotype was observed a few times. The V call is TRBV3-1, the J call TRBJ1-1, with D uncertain. With 4 bases removed from V and 4 bases from J, the gap between germline ends came to 19 bases. Per the germline V gene, CDR1 is LGHDT and CDR2 is YNNKEL (reference sequence). The CDR3 sequence is 16 residues long. The CDR3 region is CASSPQRGLRVTEAFF. The CDR3 coding sequence is TGTGCCAGCAGCCCCCAACGCGGCTTGAGGGTCACTGAAGCTTTCTTT.

The gene calls are TRBV20-1 and TRBJ2-1; weak D call: TRBD2 (6 bases). The CDR3 runs 13 residues. Trimming pared 0 bases from V and 13 bases from J, leaving 16 bases between. CDR1 is DFQATT and CDR2 is SNEGSKA in the germline V gene (reference sequence). CDR3 protein: CSARDPYSGTQFF. CDR3 in DNA: TGCAGTGCTAGAGATCCATATAGCGGAACACAGTTCTTC.

The chain employs TRBV12-3 or TRBV12-4 and TRBJ2-7; 7 bases line up with TRBD2. The J call is in doubt because the DNA end fits TRBJ2-5 better. CDR3 length equals 14 residues. CDR3 sequence reads: CASHVSGGQETQYF. In DNA, the CDR3 is TGTGCCAGCCACGTTTCGGGGGGCCAAGAGACCCAGTACTTC.

The chain has TRBV7-2 and TRBJ2-7; D might be TRBD2 (6 bases). The CDR3 extends over 13 amino acids. Between the trimmed V and J ends, which lost 6 bases and 6 bases, there was a span of 15 bases. Germline-derived CDR1 and CDR2 are SGHTA and FQGNSA. The CDR3 nucleotides are TGTGCCAGCAGTCGGCGGGGATTACGCGAGCAGTACTTC. It codes for CASSRRGLREQYF.

This clonotype was seen more than once but under ten times. This chain uses TRBV27 with TRBJ1-2, with 7 bases matching TRBD1. Germline V gene lookup returns CDR1 MNHEY and CDR2 SMNVEV (reference sequence). V lost 5 bases to trimming and J lost 7 bases; unmatched junction nucleotides: 10. The CDR3 contains 14 residues. This chain's CDR3 is CASSLLDRVSGYTF. In DNA form, the CDR3 reads TGTGCCAGCAGTCTCCTAGACAGGGTGTCTGGCTACACCTTC.

Worth noting for this clonotype: The CDR3 does not end in the conserved phenylalanine or tryptophan, so this is likely a read error. The gene calls are TRBV12-3 or TRBV12-4 and TRBJ2-3, with D unclear. The V end lost 6 bases, the J end lost 2 bases, and 9 bases lay between the germline ends. This CDR3 region has 13 residues. The CDR3 DNA reads as TGTGCCAGCAGCTTGCGGCACACAGATACGCAGTATCTT. It translates to CASSLRHTDTQYL.

This clonotype has more than one count but fewer than ten. V and J are TRBV20-1 and TRBJ2-7; 11 bases agree with TRBD2. The J segment lost 3 bases and the V segment lost 5 bases, leaving 6 bases of the junction unmatched. Germline V CDR1 and CDR2: DFQATT, SNEGSKA (reference sequence). The CDR3 extends over 14 amino acids. The CDR3 spells CSAVLTSGDYEQYF. Written as DNA, the CDR3 is TGCAGTGCTGTTTTGACTAGCGGGGACTACGAGCAGTACTTC.

The gene calls are TRBV10-3 and TRBJ2-2; 8 nucleotides agree with TRBD1. The CDR3 length is 15 residues. Germline lookup yields CDR1 ENHRY and CDR2 SYGVKD. With V trimmed by 11 bases and J by 3 bases, 11 bases remained unmatched. The CDR3 loop is CASRDGTGYTGELFF. The DNA of the CDR3 is TGTGCCTCCAGGGACGGGACAGGATACACCGGGGAGCTGTTTTTT.

This clonotype was detected only a few times. The chain links TRBV7-2 to TRBJ2-5, with 10 bases aligning to TRBD2. J gave up 6 bases and V 5 bases, and 15 bases lay outside the gene matches. The length of the CDR3 is 17 residues. Germline loops: CDR1 SGHTA, CDR2 FQGNSA. The CDR3 region is CASSPPRSGGAIKTQYF. CDR3 DNA: TGTGCCAGCAGCCCCCCTAGGAGCGGGGGGGCCATAAAGACCCAGTACTTC.

This clonotype has only a few counts. The chain carries TRBV10-3 and TRBJ1-2; the D gene is possibly TRBD1 (6 bases). V lost 6 bases and J lost 6, with 14 bases in between. CDR3 length: 13 residues. The V gene's germline CDR1 is ENHRY and CDR2 SYGVKD. The CDR3 protein is CAIRGTGSNGYTF. CDR3 DNA sequence: TGTGCCATCAGGGGAACAGGGAGCAATGGCTACACCTTC.

The chain is built from TRBV20-1 and TRBJ2-4, with a tentative D call TRBD2 (7 bases). The CDR3 is 14 amino acids. Trimming removed 1 base from V and 7 bases from J, with 14 bases in between. The V gene's germline CDR1 is DFQATT and CDR2 SNEGSKA (reference sequence). The CDR3 region is CSARGVRGGNIQYF. The CDR3 DNA follows: TGCAGTGCTAGAGGAGTTAGGGGGGGCAACATTCAGTACTTC.

V usage is TRBV29-1 and J usage is TRBJ1-1, with 9 positions matching TRBD1. The CDR3 has 12 amino acids. J was trimmed by 5 bases and V by 5 bases; bases with no gene match: 3. Germline V gene sequence: CDR1 SQVTM, CDR2 ANQGSEA. In DNA, the CDR3 is TGCAGCGTTAACGACAGGGGGACTGAAGCTTTCTTT. Translated: CSVNDRGTEAFF.

This chain joins TRBV24-1 and TRBJ2-1; tentatively, D is TRBD1 (6 bases). The DNA end is more similar to TRBJ2-7, so the J call may be wrong. The CDR3 is made up of 12 amino acids. Germline lookup yields CDR1 KGHDR and CDR2 SFDVKD. CDR3 nucleotides: TGTGCCACCAGTGAAAGGACAGCGGAGCAGTACTTC. It translates to CATSERTAEQYF.

As regards this clonotype: Because the CDR3's place on the DNA is in doubt, the DNA is left out and the CDR3 is given as listed by TCRdb. The rearrangement links TRBV7-2 to TRBJ1-2; the D segment call TRBD1 is taken from the table without a DNA check. CDR1 is SGHTA, CDR2 FQGNSA, per germline. The CDR3 length equals 17 residues, ends included. CDR3: CASSLVGSGTGNYGHTF.

The V call is TRBV4-3, the J call TRBJ2-5; D possibly corresponds to TRBD2 (6 bases). This CDR3 has 14 amino acids. CDR1 LGHNA and CDR2 YSLEER come from the germline V gene. The germline V and J ends were trimmed by 4 bases and 5 bases, with 14 bases remaining between them. The CDR3 protein is CASSLGGDGETQYF. The CDR3 nucleotides read TGCGCCAGCAGCCTGGGAGGAGACGGGGAGACCCAGTACTTC.

Regarding this clonotype: A read error may account for a junction end that differs from germline. The rearrangement links TRBV9 to TRBJ2-1; D gene ambiguous. Germline V CDR1 and CDR2: SGDLS, YYNGEE. CDR3 length: 14 amino acids. This CDR3 is CASSPPPPRNERFF. The DNA for the CDR3 is TGTGCCAGCAGCCCGCCGCCCCCCCGGAATGAGCGGTTCTTC. Using reference TRBV9 and TRBJ2-1 for the parts outside the CDR3, the full variable domain is DSGVTQTPKHLITATGQRVTLRCSPRSGDLSVYWYQQSLDQGLQFLIQYYNGEERAKGNILERFSAQQFPDLHSELNLSSLELGDSALYFCASSPPPPRNERFFGPGTRLTVL.

The chain is built from TRBV5-8 and TRBJ2-5; D may be TRBD1 (6 bases). Germline V gene sequence: CDR1 SGHTS, CDR2 YDEGEE. This CDR3 is 17 amino acids long. Trimming stripped 3 bases from V and 2 bases from J, with 20 bases between. CDR3 in amino acids: CASSSGVGQATQETQYF. Here the CDR3 DNA reads TGTGCCAGCAGCTCCGGCGTGGGACAAGCTACTCAAGAGACCCAGTACTTC.

There are a few counts of this clonotype. The chain couples TRBV18 to TRBJ2-5, with a possible D match to TRBD1 (6 bases). The germline gives CDR1 KGHSH, CDR2 LQKENI. The CDR3 runs to 13 residues. V was cut by 6 bases and J by 3 bases, with 11 bases left in between. CDR3 DNA: TGTGCCAGCTCGCACTACAGGGAAGAGACCCAGTACTTC. It encodes CASSHYREETQYF.